This TCR beta chain was sequenced during a study of cytomegalovirus exposure and HLA in healthy donors (dated by TCRdb to 2016 to 2017). About the study as a whole: In an earlier analysis of some 550 of the donors, 276 Gb of sequence data and 95 million to 130 million unique TCR beta sequences from 150 million to 200 million T cells were reported. An early release that covered about 600 HLA-typed donors contained about 300 gigabases of sequencing data and about 93 million unique TCR sequences. Of the 350 to 400 genotyped donors, over 65% fell in the genetic ancestry cluster associated with self-reported Caucasian donors. The aim of the study was to test whether cataloging public T cell receptors could identify signatures of past pathogen exposure. Using immunosequencing, the study profiled T cell repertoires from 666 subjects and related those repertoires to cytomegalovirus serostatus. A separate validation cohort of roughly 120 different subjects was used in addition to the approximately 670-subject first cohort. To predict cytomegalovirus infection status, the study combined high-throughput TCR immunosequencing, statistical association of individual TCRs with disease status, and machine learning. To study patterns of TCR occurrence, a later analysis re-analyzed previously published TCR beta repertoires from around 700 donors and added high-resolution HLA genotyping. In the later analysis, no new phenotypic data were used to find candidate immune exposures; instead, reliance was placed on TCR beta sequences and their occurrence across donors. An earlier analysis of several hundred of the donors applied high-throughput TCR beta sequencing to assess whether each TCR beta V gene segment acted as functional or pseudogenic. Donor age, sex, ethnicity and CMV serostatus were compiled together with the repertoire data. Genome-wide SNP genotypes for about three fifths of the 666 donors were used in a later genetic analysis, which treated that subset as a discovery cohort. All discovery cohort repertoires had been generated on a single sequencing platform. Both class I and class II loci were covered by HLA typing, at four-digit resolution. Typing coverage differed by locus: A, B, C, DRB1 and DQB1 were typed in roughly 629-640 donors, DQA1 in around 500, DPA1 in 600 to 610, and DPB1 in around 490. Five DR-DQ haplotypes were treated as single units for association and clustering because of strong linkage in the cohort. Among 300 to 450 genotyped donors of the cohort, an average of around 240,000 unique TCR beta nucleotide sequences were sequenced per donor, roughly 20% of them non-productive. Findings and caveats that apply to the study as a whole: Because counts were too low, roughly 17 rarely observed V segments, including chromosome 9 orphons, were left out of the earlier analysis of some 600 of the donors. Roughly uniform sequencing depth across donors was assumed in presence/absence analyses, although this assumption may not hold. Because HLA typing was missing for some donors at each locus, association tests included only the typed subset. CMV serostatus was the only immune exposure information available for the cohort. In vitro tests confirmed that a few of the cytomegalovirus-associated TCR beta chains recognize cytomegalovirus antigens. In a later analysis, HLA-associated TCR beta chains were found to be more clonally expanded and to have lower generation probabilities than equally common non-associated chains. In a later analysis, most CMV-associated TCR beta chains were found to appear HLA-restricted, with HLA associations seemingly driven largely by CMV exposure. A later analysis found that TCR association rates varied across HLA loci, with DRB1 alleles showing the most associated TCRs and HLA-C alleles the fewest. This cohort had only TCR beta chains sequenced, and the lack of alpha or paired-chain data limited which features could be detected. A later analysis associated 16,951 TCR beta sequences with specific HLA alleles at a false discovery rate of 0.05. Across donors, most TCR sequences were observed very rarely, whereas some public TCRs were present in many individuals. Strong co-occurrence of HLA alleles, especially DR and DQ, made assigning TCR associations to individual alleles difficult. In an earlier analysis of about 600 of the donors, most TCR beta V segments appeared in productive rearrangements about 87% or about 30% of the time, broadly matching IMGT annotations. Several of the top co-occurrence clusters appeared to be linked to parvovirus B19, influenza, CMV and Epstein-Barr virus, according to a later analysis. Compared with the roughly 700-donor mean, donors in an Asian-associated ancestry cluster had fewer N-insertions in productive TCRs, according to a later genetic analysis. A cluster of highly shared sequence variants was judged likely to represent a technical artifact of the sequencing pipeline. The 87-base-pair reads could not distinguish some IMGT-functional V segments, including TRBV6-2 and TRBV6-3, so those segments were excluded. The authors suggested that the approach could potentially be extended to other disease states and immunological phenotypes. Correlated functional status among segregating V segments might reflect linkage disequilibrium, but an unknown experimental factor could not be ruled out. The study gave a list of 150 to 200 TCR beta chains associated with cytomegalovirus. The classifier was reported to diagnose cytomegalovirus status with high specificity and sensitivity in both the original and validation cohorts. A further reported finding was that TCR beta sequences accurately predicted the HLA-A and HLA-B alleles for most subjects in the first cohort. In a later genetic analysis, a missense DCLRE1C variant was associated with V-gene and J-gene trimming of TCR beta chains, and the association was replicated in an independent cohort.

After removal of 2 bases from V and 2 bases from J, the junction retains 3 bases not matched to a gene. Looking up the germline V gene yields CDR1 MNHNS and CDR2 SASEGT. There are 14 amino acids in the CDR3, from cysteine to phenylalanine inclusive. The only DNA kept is the CDR3, 42 bases in frame from the first base. The cohort comprised some 730 healthy bone marrow donors. All cohort members were sampled while nominally healthy, although unrecorded immune exposures were likely present. The donor was CMV seronegative and belonged to the group of under 400 seronegative cohort members. A peripheral blood sample was collected from each donor, and TCR beta sequencing was performed on peripheral blood mononuclear cells. The Qiagen DNeasy Blood Extraction Kit was used to extract genomic DNA from the blood cell samples. On this clone itself: Its antigen has not been determined. It has no much larger one-base neighbor in the sample; base qualities were not kept.

Libraries were made using the immunoSEQ multiplex PCR assay. For the multiplex PCR, a mixture combining 60 forward primers for TCR Vbeta segments and 13 reverse primers for TCR Jbeta segments was used. The CDR3 region of rearranged TCR beta genes was amplified from genomic DNA by a multiplex PCR assay. The amplified TCR beta libraries were sequenced on the Illumina HiSeq System as 87-base-pair reads. As for how the authors treated the data: A later analysis tallied approximately 87 million unique TCR beta chains across the approximately 670 repertoires, and about 12 million of those chains were shared by two or more donors. A nearest-neighbor algorithm error-corrected the raw reads and collapsed the reads into unique sequences, merging closely related sequences to remove PCR and sequencing errors. Alignment of CDR3 sequences to IMGT reference sequences was used to assign V, D and J gene segments. For a sequence to be retained, at least a six-nucleotide match to both a V gene segment and a J gene segment was required. A rearrangement was called productive if the CDR3 had no stop codons and remained in frame with V and J, and every other rearrangement was called non-productive. CDR3 was defined by IMGT convention, running from the second conserved V-encoded cysteine to the conserved J-encoded phenylalanine. In an earlier analysis of approximately 500 of the donors, sequences lacking an unambiguous match to a single V gene segment were excluded. An earlier analysis of several hundred of the donors called V segments functional above 56.7% productive rearrangements and segregating when the between-donor standard deviation exceeded 5%. A statistical classification framework was built to diagnose cytomegalovirus status from the catalog of TCR beta chain sequences. In a later analysis, V and J genes were assigned by comparing TCR nucleotide sequences against IMGT/GENE-DB human TR gene sequences. Using the TCRdist pipeline, a later analysis assigned CDR3 sequences along with most-parsimonious VDJ recombination scenarios. A later analysis defined each TCR beta chain by its CDR3 amino acid sequence plus V-gene family, and excluded reads lacking a unique V-gene family. In a later analysis, 500 to 700 highly shared, low-generation-probability nucleotide sequences were removed to address suspected cross-contamination and a sequencing artifact. For each public chain, a later analysis derived a clonal expansion index from normalized ranks of inferred template counts within each repertoire. A later analysis computed generation probabilities with a VDJ recombination model fitted to out-of-frame rearrangements, and checked the results against IGoR. A later analysis scored TCR-TCR, TCR-HLA and TCR-CMV co-occurrence with hypergeometric tests, applying a repertoire-size bias correction to TCR pairs. In a later analysis, false discovery rates were estimated by permuting HLA or CMV assignments 20 times. In a later analysis, co-occurring TCRs were grouped using DBSCAN, and TCRdist sequence similarity was added for clustering within HLA-allele-positive subsets. Repertoires with fewer than 30,000 or more than 120,000 public chains, plus five repertoires with anomalous nucleotide sharing, were excluded from co-occurrence clustering. Drawn from immuneACCESS, this table holds only the in-frame rearrangements with V and J called that TCRdb kept. Clones are partly lost; checked studies trace under half to an unresolved V gene and leave the rest unexplained. The DNA gave D and trimming, while V, J and clone size come from that table. The sample table holds approximately 170,000 clones, of which roughly 80% were seen once. The ten most abundant clones make up approximately 2.2% of the sample.

This TCR derives from a male donor in good health and CMV-seronegative. This chain joins TRBV6-1 to TRBJ2-7, with TRBD1 identical over 7 junction bases. The material sequenced was PBMCs. DNA sequence: TGTGCCAGCAGTGAAAGGACAGGCCCCTACGAGCAGTACTTC. Its protein product is CASSERTGPYEQYF.